A single sample is the source of the 30 T cell receptor beta chains below, sequenced in a study of blood T cell repertoires in COVID-19 (dated by TCRdb to about 2020). Receptor libraries were prepared by the immunoSEQ multiplex PCR assay. TCRdb holds this immuneACCESS table with in-frame rearrangements only. Some clones are missing; in checked studies, unresolved V genes explain under half, and the rest has no known cause. Across this sample there are roughly 500,000 clones, with approximately 89% seen only once. The top ten constitute 0.9% of the sample. Specimen: peripheral blood. The receptors were sampled from a man younger than 35 with COVID-19, enrolled during active disease.

This clone was seen just once. The V and J genes are TRBV6-6 and TRBJ1-5, with D possibly TRBD1 on 5 matching bases. Germline CDR1 MNHNY, CDR2 SVGAGI (reference sequence). This CDR3 comprises 15 residues. With 7 bases removed from V and 0 bases from J, the gap between germline ends came to 13 bases. The CDR3, as DNA: TGTGCCAGCACCCACGGGGGGTATAGCAATCAGCCCCAGCATTTT. This encodes CASTHGGYSNQPQHF.

The rearrangement links TRBV9 to TRBJ1-1; 8 nucleotides align to TRBD1. V shed 3 bases and J 5 bases; nucleotides not matched to a gene: 12. The germline V gene encodes CDR1 SGDLS and CDR2 YYNGEE. This CDR3 contains 16 residues. The DNA of the CDR3 is TGTGCCAGCAGCGCCCGCTGGACAGGGCGGCGGACTGAAGCTTTCTTT. Translation: CASSARWTGRRTEAFF.

This chain joins TRBV27 and TRBJ1-5; TRBD1 matches at 9 bases. This CDR3 is built from 15 residues. CDR1 is MNHEY and CDR2 is SMNVEV in the germline V gene (reference sequence). Unmatched junction bases numbered 9, after V lost 5 bases and J lost 7 bases. This CDR3 reads CASSKQGAPRQPQHF. For the CDR3, the DNA is TGTGCCAGCAGTAAACAGGGGGCGCCCCGGCAGCCCCAGCATTTT.

The J gene is TRBJ2-3, the V gene TRBV25-1; TRBD2 aligns across 7 bases. Germline V gene lookup returns CDR1 MGHDK and CDR2 SYGVNS. CDR3 length: 16 amino acids. V dropped 8 bases and J dropped 3; count of bases not matched to a gene: 14. As DNA, the CDR3 is TGTGCCAGCTGGCAAAGTCGGGGGGAGAGGACAGATACGCAGTATTTT. Translating it yields CASWQSRGERTDTQYF.

This clone was counted only a few times. The V gene is TRBV3-1 (or the pseudogene TRBV3-2), the J gene TRBJ1-5; TRBD1 aligns across 7 bases. Germline CDR1 and CDR2: LGHDT and YNNKEL (reference sequence). This CDR3 comprises 13 residues. V lost 6 bases to trimming and J lost 7 bases; unmatched junction nucleotides: 6. This CDR3 is CASSEGAKQPQHF. The CDR3 bases are TGTGCCAGCAGTGAGGGGGCTAAGCAGCCCCAGCATTTT.

The chain recombines TRBV3-1 (or the pseudogene TRBV3-2) with TRBJ2-7, with 11 nucleotides matching TRBD2. There are 15 residues in the CDR3. Unmatched junction bases numbered 1, after V lost 2 bases and J lost 1 base. The V gene's germline CDR1 is LGHDT and CDR2 YNNKEL (reference sequence). The CDR3 reads CASSQTSGSSYEQYF. In nucleotides, the CDR3 is TGTGCCAGCAGCCAAACTAGCGGGAGTTCCTACGAGCAGTACTTC.

V is TRBV9 and J is TRBJ2-1; 9 positions match TRBD2. V shed 2 bases, J shed 6 bases, and the junction held 3 bases outside the gene matches. Per the germline V gene, CDR1 is SGDLS and CDR2 is YYNGEE. This CDR3 is built from 14 residues. CDR3 DNA sequence: TGTGCCAGCAGCGTGACTAGCGGACCCAATGAGCAGTTCTTC. The encoded protein is CASSVTSGPNEQFF. The whole variable domain, filled in from reference TRBV9 and TRBJ2-1, reads DSGVTQTPKHLITATGQRVTLRCSPRSGDLSVYWYQQSLDQGLQFLIQYYNGEERAKGNILERFSAQQFPDLHSELNLSSLELGDSALYFCASSVTSGPNEQFFGPGTRLTVL.

A word on this clone: The germline gene is not matched at one end of the junction; a read error may be the cause. V gene TRBV10-1 combines with J gene TRBJ2-3; D call uncertain. Per the germline V gene, CDR1 is WNHNN and CDR2 is SYGVQD (reference sequence). The CDR3 loop spans 13 amino acids. CDR3 nucleotides: TGCGCCAGCAGCGAGTCAATTTACTATACGCAGTATTTT. Translation gives CASSESIYYTQYF.

The chain couples TRBV11-3 to TRBJ1-1; tentatively, D is TRBD1 (5 bases). The V end lost 3 bases, the J end lost 0 bases, and 14 bases lay between the germline ends. Germline V gene lookup returns CDR1 SGHNT and CDR2 YENEEA. The CDR3 has 16 residues. Written as DNA, the CDR3 is TGTGCCAGCAGCTTCCTTGGGGGACTTTTGAACACTGAAGCTTTCTTT. Translated, it gives CASSFLGGLLNTEAFF. The full variable domain, in which reference TRBV11-3 and TRBJ1-1 provide the parts outside the CDR3, is EAGVVQSPRYKIIEKKQPVAFWCNPISGHNTLYWYLQNLGQGPELLIRYENEEAVDDSQLPKDRFSAERLKGVDSTLKIQPAELGDSAVYLCASSFLGGLLNTEAFFGQGTRLTVV.

The V and J genes are TRBV27 and TRBJ2-7; 7 bases agree with TRBD2. The CDR3 length is 16 residues. Losses at the gene ends were 3 bases for V and 4 bases for J; bases not matched to a gene: 12. Germline-derived CDR1 and CDR2 are MNHEY and SMNVEV (reference sequence). Here the CDR3 reads CASSLGVGRAKYEQYF. The CDR3 nucleotides read TGTGCCAGCAGTTTGGGAGTTGGGAGGGCTAAGTACGAGCAGTACTTC.

The chain combines TRBV27 with TRBJ2-3, with 7 bases that match TRBD1. Germline CDR1 and CDR2: MNHEY and SMNVEV (reference sequence). Trimming removed 6 bases from V and 1 base from J; junction bases left unmatched: 4. This CDR3 comprises 14 residues. The CDR3 reads CASRPGTGTDTQYF. CDR3 coding DNA: TGTGCCAGCAGACCCGGGACAGGCACAGATACGCAGTATTTT.

This clone came up a few times. The chain is built from TRBV5-6 and TRBJ2-2; 9 bases agree with TRBD2. CDR1 is SGHDT and CDR2 is YYEEEE in the germline V gene. J gave up 3 bases and V 0 bases, and 3 bases lay outside the gene matches. This CDR3 region has 16 residues. CDR3 bases: TGTGCCAGCAGCTTGGTCCCTAGCGGGGACACCGGGGAGCTGTTTTTT. The encoded protein is CASSLVPSGDTGELFF.

This clone has just a few counts. This sequence joins TRBV10-2 and TRBJ2-5; D perhaps matches TRBD1 (6 bases). Trimming left V 7 bases short and J 4 bases short, with 19 bases between. The CDR3 runs to 15 residues. Looked up from germline, CDR1 is WSHSY and CDR2 is SAAADI. The CDR3: CASTPRGGIGETQYF. The CDR3, as DNA: TGCGCCAGCACCCCGAGAGGGGGAATCGGAGAGACCCAGTACTTC.

The chain uses TRBV29-1 and TRBJ2-3; 8 nucleotides align to TRBD1. This CDR3 contains 13 residues. Germline V gene lookup returns CDR1 SQVTM and CDR2 ANQGSEA. With V trimmed by 7 bases and J by 0 bases, 3 bases remained unmatched. Written as DNA, the CDR3 is TGCAGCGCATGGACAGGGAGCACAGATACGCAGTATTTT. Its translation is CSAWTGSTDTQYF.

This clone was seen a handful of times. This chain links TRBV24-1 with TRBJ1-5; 10 bases line up with TRBD1. Germline V gene data show CDR1 as KGHDR and CDR2 as SFDVKD. Trimming removed 9 bases from V and 2 bases from J; junction bases left unmatched: 6. The CDR3 consists of 15 residues. The CDR3 DNA sequence: TGTGCCACCGGCGAAGGGACAGGGGGCAATCAGCCCCAGCATTTT. This translates into CATGEGTGGNQPQHF.

This chain connects TRBV6-5 to TRBJ2-7, with TRBD2 identical over 8 bases. The germline V gene has CDR1 MNHEY and CDR2 SVGAGI. The CDR3 is 13 residues long. Trimming at V came to 6 bases and at J to 3 bases, leaving 4 bases not matched to a gene. CDR3 coding DNA: TGTGCCAGCAGGGTAGCGGGACGCTACGAGCAGTACTTC. Its protein is CASRVAGRYEQYF.

The chain combines TRBV10-1 with TRBJ2-4, with D possibly being TRBD1 (5 bases). The germline gives CDR1 WNHNN, CDR2 SYGVQD (reference sequence). CDR3 length: 15 amino acids. Trimming took off 0 bases at V and 6 bases at J, with 12 bases between the two ends. DNA for the CDR3: TGCGCCAGCAGTGAGTCGAGCAGGGAAGGAAACATTCAGTACTTC. Protein product: CASSESSREGNIQYF.

The chain recombines TRBV11-3 with TRBJ2-7; D uncertain. The germline gives CDR1 SGHNT, CDR2 YENEEA. The CDR3 has 12 residues. V was clipped by 5 bases and J by 6 bases, with 11 bases between them. The DNA for the CDR3 is TGTGCCAGCAGCCCGCTCGGTGGCGAGCAGTACTTC. Translating it yields CASSPLGGEQYF.

This chain's CDR3 is CSVEARQGPTEAFF. CDR3 nucleotide sequence: TGCAGCGTTGAAGCTCGACAGGGTCCCACTGAAGCTTTCTTT. The chain carries TRBV29-1 and TRBJ1-1, with TRBD1 matching 7 bases. Losses at the gene ends were 1 base for V and 4 bases for J; bases not matched to a gene: 6. CDR3 length: 14 residues. Germline V gene data show CDR1 as SQVTM and CDR2 as ANQGSEA.

The V call is TRBV12-2, the J call TRBJ2-7; TRBD2 was called by the table and not checked on the DNA. TRBV12-2 is marked as a pseudogene. This CDR3 has 13 amino acids. CDR3 DNA sequence: TGTGCAAGTCGCACAGGACTAGTTCCCGAGCAGTACTTC. It is translated as CASRTGLVPEQYF.

V is TRBV7-4 and J is TRBJ2-5; TRBD2 matches at 14 bases. The germline V gene has CDR1 SGHVT and CDR2 SQSDAQ. V gave up 3 bases and J gave up 3 bases; unmatched junction bases: 15. The CDR3 runs 20 residues. CDR3 DNA sequence: TGTGCCAGCAGCTTTAGCTTGACTAGCGGGGGGGCCAGGGAAAAAGAGACCCAGTACTTC. It codes for CASSFSLTSGGAREKETQYF.

This chain connects TRBV5-5 to TRBJ2-1, with 11 bases aligning to TRBD1. The germline V gene has CDR1 SGHKS and CDR2 YYEKEE (reference sequence). This CDR3 is built from 18 residues. Trimming removed 0 bases from V and 6 bases from J; junction bases left unmatched: 11. In nucleotides, the CDR3 is TGTGCCAGCAGCTTGGAGGGACAGGGGGTTGGAGTTTTCAATGAGCAGTTCTTC. Translation: CASSLEGQGVGVFNEQFF.

Written as DNA, the CDR3 is TGCGCCAGCAGTGAGAGGCCGACTAGCGGGAATCAGCCCCAGCATTTT. Its protein is CASSERPTSGNQPQHF. The V gene is TRBV10-2, the J gene TRBJ1-5; D call uncertain. Germline CDR1 reads WSHSY; CDR2 reads SAAADI. Trimming stripped 2 bases from V and 4 bases from J, with 15 bases between. This CDR3 comprises 16 residues.

The chain employs TRBV11-2 and TRBJ2-7, with a possible D match to TRBD1 (5 bases). Germline V gene sequence: CDR1 SGHAT, CDR2 FQNNGV. CDR3 length: 17 residues. V was shortened by 1 base and J by 1 base, with 17 bases between the two germline ends. The CDR3, as DNA: TGTGCCAGCAGCTTAGTTGCAGGGTTCAGCCTTTCCTACGAGCAGTACTTC. It is translated as CASSLVAGFSLSYEQYF.

The gene calls are TRBV15 and TRBJ1-4; D may be TRBD1 (6 bases). Germline-derived CDR1 and CDR2 are LNHNV and YYDKDF (reference sequence). V was clipped by 3 bases and J by 15 bases, with 26 bases between them. CDR3 length equals 16 residues. CDR3 protein: CATSSGSNRATRRVFF. Here the CDR3 DNA reads TGTGCCACCAGCAGCGGCTCCAACAGGGCTACTAGGAGAGTGTTTTTT.

In this sample, this clone turned up once. The CDR3 reads CASSPRDYGGYTF. As DNA, the CDR3 is TGTGCCAGCAGCCCGAGGGATTACGGTGGCTACACCTTC. The chain has TRBV7-8 and TRBJ1-2; no reliable D call. Germline V gives CDR1 SGHVS, CDR2 FQNEAQ. V was pared by 5 bases and J by 7 bases, with 14 bases between. CDR3 length: 13 residues. Full variable domain (rest looked up from reference TRBV7-8 and TRBJ1-2): GAGVSQSPRYKVAKRGQDVALRCDPISGHVSLFWYQQALGQGPEFLTYFQNEAQLDKSGLPSDRFFAERPEGSVSTLKIQRTQQEDSAVYLCASSPRDYGGYTFGSGTRLTVV.

The chain combines TRBV24-1 with TRBJ2-3; 9 bases map to TRBD2. CDR1 and CDR2 from the germline V gene are KGHDR and SFDVKD. The CDR3 contains 17 residues. With 1 base clipped from V and 2 bases from J, the junction kept 6 bases outside the gene matches. The CDR3 reads CATSDFLAGGPTDTQYF. The CDR3 bases are TGTGCCACCAGTGATTTTCTCGCGGGAGGGCCCACAGATACGCAGTATTTT.

The J gene is TRBJ2-5, the V gene TRBV5-1, with TRBD1 identical over 7 bases. This CDR3 spans 13 amino acids. J was trimmed by 4 bases and V by 4 bases; bases with no gene match: 4. Germline CDR1 SGHRS, CDR2 YFSETQ. CDR3 residues: CASSPRGTETQYF. The CDR3 region has the DNA TGCGCCAGCAGCCCCAGGGGGACAGAGACCCAGTACTTC.

This clone has just one count. The gene calls are TRBV18 and TRBJ2-5, with D uncertain. V was cut by 6 bases and J by 2 bases, with 10 bases left in between. Germline lookup yields CDR1 KGHSH and CDR2 LQKENI. The CDR3 has 13 residues. CDR3 in DNA: TGTGCCAGCTCCCAGCGAGATCAAGAGACCCAGTACTTC. This sequence encodes CASSQRDQETQYF.

The genes are TRBV27 and TRBJ2-1; TRBD2 agrees at 8 bases. From germline, CDR1 is MNHEY and CDR2 SMNVEV (reference sequence). The length of the CDR3 is 13 residues. The ends lost 5 bases at V and 10 bases at J; junction bases unmatched: 7. CDR3 sequence (DNA): TGTGCCAGCAGTCGGACTAGCCCCCACGAGCAGTTCTTC. Amino acids: CASSRTSPHEQFF.